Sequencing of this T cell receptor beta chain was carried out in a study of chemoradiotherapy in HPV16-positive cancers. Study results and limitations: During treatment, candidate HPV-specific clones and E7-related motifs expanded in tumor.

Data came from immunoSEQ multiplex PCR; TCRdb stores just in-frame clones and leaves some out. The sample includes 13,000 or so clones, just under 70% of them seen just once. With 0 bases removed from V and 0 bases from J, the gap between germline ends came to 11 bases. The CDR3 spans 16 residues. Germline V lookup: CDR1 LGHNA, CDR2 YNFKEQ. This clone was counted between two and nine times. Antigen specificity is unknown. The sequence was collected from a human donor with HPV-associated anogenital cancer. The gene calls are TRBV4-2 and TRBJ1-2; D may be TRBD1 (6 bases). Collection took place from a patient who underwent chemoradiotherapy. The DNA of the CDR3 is TGTGCCAGCAGCCAAGAGGGGGCCGGTCCTAACTATGGCTACACCTTC. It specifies CASSQEGAGPNYGYTF.